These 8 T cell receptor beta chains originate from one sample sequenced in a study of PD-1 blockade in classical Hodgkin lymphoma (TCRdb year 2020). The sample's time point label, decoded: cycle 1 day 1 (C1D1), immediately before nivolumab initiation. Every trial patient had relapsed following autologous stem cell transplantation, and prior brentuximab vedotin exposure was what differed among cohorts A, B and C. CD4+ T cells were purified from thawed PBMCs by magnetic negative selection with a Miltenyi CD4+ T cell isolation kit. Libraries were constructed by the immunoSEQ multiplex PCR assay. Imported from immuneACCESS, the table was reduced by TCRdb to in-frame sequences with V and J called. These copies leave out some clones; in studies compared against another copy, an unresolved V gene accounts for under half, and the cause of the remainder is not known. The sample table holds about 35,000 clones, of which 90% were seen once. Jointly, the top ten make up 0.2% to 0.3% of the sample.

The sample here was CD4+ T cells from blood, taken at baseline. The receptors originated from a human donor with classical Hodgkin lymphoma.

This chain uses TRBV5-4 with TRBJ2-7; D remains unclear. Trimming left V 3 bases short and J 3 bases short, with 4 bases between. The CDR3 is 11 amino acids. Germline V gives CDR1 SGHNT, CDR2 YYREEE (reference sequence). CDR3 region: CASSSSYEQYF. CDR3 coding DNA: TGTGCCAGCAGCTCTAGCTACGAGCAGTACTTC.

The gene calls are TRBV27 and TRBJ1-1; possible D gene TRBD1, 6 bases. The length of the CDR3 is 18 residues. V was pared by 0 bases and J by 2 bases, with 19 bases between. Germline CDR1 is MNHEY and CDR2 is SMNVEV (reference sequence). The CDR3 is CASSLSRDTLATNTEAFF. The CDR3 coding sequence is TGTGCCAGCAGTTTATCCAGGGACACCCTGGCAACTAACACTGAAGCTTTCTTT.

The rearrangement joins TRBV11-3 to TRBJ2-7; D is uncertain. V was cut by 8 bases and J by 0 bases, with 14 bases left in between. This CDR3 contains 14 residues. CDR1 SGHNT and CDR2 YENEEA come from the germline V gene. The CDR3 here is CASSPGRSSYEQYF. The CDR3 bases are TGTGCCAGCTCCCCCGGACGGAGCTCCTACGAGCAGTACTTC.

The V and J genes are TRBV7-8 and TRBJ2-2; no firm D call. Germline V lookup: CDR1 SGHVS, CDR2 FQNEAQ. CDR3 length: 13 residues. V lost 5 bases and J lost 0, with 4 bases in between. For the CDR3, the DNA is TGTGCCAGCAGCCCTACGAACACCGGGGAGCTGTTTTTT. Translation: CASSPTNTGELFF.

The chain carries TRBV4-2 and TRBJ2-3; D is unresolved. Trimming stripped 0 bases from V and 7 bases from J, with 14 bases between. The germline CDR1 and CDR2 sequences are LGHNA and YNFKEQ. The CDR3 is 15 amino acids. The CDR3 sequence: CASSQEVGRLNTQYF. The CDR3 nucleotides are TGTGCCAGCAGCCAAGAAGTGGGTAGGCTAAATACGCAGTATTTT.

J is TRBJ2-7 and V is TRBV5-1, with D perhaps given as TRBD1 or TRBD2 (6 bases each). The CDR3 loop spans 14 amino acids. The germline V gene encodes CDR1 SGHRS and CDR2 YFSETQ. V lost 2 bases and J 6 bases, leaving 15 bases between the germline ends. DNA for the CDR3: TGCGCCAGCAGCTTTTACCCGGGGGCAAGCGAGCAGTACTTC. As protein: CASSFYPGASEQYF.

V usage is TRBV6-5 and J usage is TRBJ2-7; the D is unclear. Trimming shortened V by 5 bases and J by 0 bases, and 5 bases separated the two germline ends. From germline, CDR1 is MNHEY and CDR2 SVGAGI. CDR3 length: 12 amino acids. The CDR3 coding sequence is TGTGCCAGCAGTCCGAGCTCCTACGAGCAGTACTTC. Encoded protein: CASSPSSYEQYF.

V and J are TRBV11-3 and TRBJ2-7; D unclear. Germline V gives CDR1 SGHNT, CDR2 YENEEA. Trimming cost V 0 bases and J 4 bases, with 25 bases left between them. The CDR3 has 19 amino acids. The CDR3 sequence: CASSLDLRLTERRNYEQYF. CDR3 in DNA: TGTGCCAGCAGCTTAGATCTCCGGTTGACGGAGCGAAGGAATTACGAGCAGTACTTC.